This T cell receptor (beta chain) was profiled in a study of cytomegalovirus exposure and HLA in healthy donors. Study-wide results and caveats: For cytomegalovirus status, the classifier reportedly gave diagnoses with high specificity and sensitivity. Presence/absence analyses took donor sequencing depth as roughly uniform.

Of note for this clone: Its matching antigen is unknown.

PCR involved 60 Vbeta and 13 Jbeta primers. Some clones are missing from TCRdb's copy, which holds only in-frame ones; the method was immunoSEQ multiplex PCR. The table shows under 150,000 clones, with more than 80% occurring only once. Per germline, CDR1 SNHLY and CDR2 FYNNEI. J gave up 8 bases and V 6 bases, and 3 bases lay outside the gene matches. There are 12 residues in the CDR3. This TCR derives from a middle-aged woman in good health and CMV-seropositive. The chain links TRBV2 to TRBJ1-4, with 7 bases aligning to TRBD1. The sample was PBMCs. For the CDR3, the DNA is TGTGCCAGCAGCGACAGGGTAGAAAAACTGTTTTTT. Translated, it gives CASSDRVEKLFF.